This T cell receptor beta chain was identified during a study of OX40 agonist ivuxolimab in advanced cancers. About the research overall: Hepatocellular carcinoma, melanoma, renal cell or head and neck cancer affected the dose-escalation patients.

Looked up from germline, CDR1 is SEHNR and CDR2 is FQNEAQ (reference sequence). There are 16 residues in the CDR3. Trimming at V came to 1 base and at J to 2 bases, leaving 5 bases not matched to a gene. Sequencing used immunoSEQ multiplex PCR; TCRdb keeps in-frame clones, though not all of them. The data show around 27,000 clones, roughly 82% seen once. Study results and limitations: Blood T cells, both CD4+ and CD8+, expanded clonally by week 6 at 0.1 to 3.0 mg/kg.

Turning to this clone: Its specificity is not known.

Sequenced here: CD4+ or CD8+ T cells sorted from blood, sampled in a trial of the OX40 agonist ivuxolimab. The chain joins TRBV7-9 to TRBJ1-2; 9 nucleotides match TRBD1. The clonotype comes from an adult with an advanced solid tumor such as melanoma, head and neck, liver or kidney cancer. The DNA of the CDR3 is TGTGCCAGCAGCTTAGAATCACAGGGGGCGAACTATGGCTACACCTTC. Its protein is CASSLESQGANYGYTF.